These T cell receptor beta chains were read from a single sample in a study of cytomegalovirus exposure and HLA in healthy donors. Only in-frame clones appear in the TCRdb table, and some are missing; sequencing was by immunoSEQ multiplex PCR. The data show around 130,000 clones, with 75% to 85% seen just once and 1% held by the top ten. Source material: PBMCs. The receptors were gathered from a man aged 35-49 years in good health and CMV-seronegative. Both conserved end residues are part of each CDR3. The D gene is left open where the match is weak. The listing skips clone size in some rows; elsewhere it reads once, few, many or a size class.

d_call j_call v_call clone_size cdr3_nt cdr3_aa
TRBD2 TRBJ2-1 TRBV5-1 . TGCGCCAGCAGCTCCCCGGGACTAGCGGGCCCTCGGGGCTACAATGAGCAGTTCTTC CASSSPGLAGPRGYNEQFF
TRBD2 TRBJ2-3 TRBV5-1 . TGCGCCAGCAGTCGGAGCGGGGGCCAGACAGATACGCAGTATTTT CASSRSGGQTDTQYF
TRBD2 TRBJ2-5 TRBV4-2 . TGTGCCAGCAGCCCTGCGGCTAGCGGGACTGGGGAGACCCAGTACTTC CASSPAASGTGETQYF
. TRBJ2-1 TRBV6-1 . TGTGCCAGCAGTCTTTATTCCGGTTCGAATGAGCAGTTCTTC CASSLYSGSNEQFF
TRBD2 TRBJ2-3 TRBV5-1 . TGCGCCAGCAGCACCGGGGGGGGCAGCTACACAGATACGCAGTATTTT CASSTGGGSYTDTQYF
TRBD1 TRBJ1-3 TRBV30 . TGTGCCTGGAGCCGACGGGACAGCTCTGGAAACACCATATATTTT CAWSRRDSSGNTIYF
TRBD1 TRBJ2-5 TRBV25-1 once TGTGCCAGCAGTGACCCCGGCAGGGGGCAAGAGACCCAGTACTTC CASSDPGRGQETQYF
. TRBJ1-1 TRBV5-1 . TGCGCCAGCACCTTAGACAGCCTGAACACTGAAGCTTTCTTT CASTLDSLNTEAFF
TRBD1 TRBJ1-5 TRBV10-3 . TGTGCCATCAGTGAGGCTCCGGAGACAGGGGGTTTGGGCAATCAGCCCCAGCATTTT CAISEAPETGGLGNQPQHF
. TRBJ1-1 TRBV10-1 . TGCGCCAGCAGCGGGGGAACCTTCACTGAAGCTTTCTTT CASSGGTFTEAFF
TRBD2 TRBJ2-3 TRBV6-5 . TGTGCCAGCAGTTACGGGGCGGGAGTCGCAGATACGCAGTATTTT CASSYGAGVADTQYF
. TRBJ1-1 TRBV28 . TGTGCCAGCAGTTTAACCACAGGGGAAGCTTTCTTT CASSLTTGEAFF
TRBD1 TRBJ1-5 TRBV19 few TGTGCCAGTAGTATAGGGACAGGGGGCGAACAGCCCCAGCATTTT CASSIGTGGEQPQHF
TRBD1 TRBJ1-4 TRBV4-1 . TGCGCCAGCAGCCAGGGACAGATGTACGAAAAACTGTTTTTT CASSQGQMYEKLFF
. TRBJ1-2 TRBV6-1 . TGTGCCACCCTAAGGGACTCCTATGGCTACACCTTC CATLRDSYGYTF
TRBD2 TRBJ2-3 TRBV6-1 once TGTGCCAGCAGTGGGGCTAGCGGGGGAGCGACAGATACGCAGTATTTT CASSGASGGATDTQYF
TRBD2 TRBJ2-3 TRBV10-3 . TGTGCCACCGCGGATGGGCGGGGGAGCACAGATACGCAGTATTTT CATADGRGSTDTQYF
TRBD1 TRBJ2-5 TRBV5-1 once TGCGCCAGCAGCCAATCGACAGGGGAGGAGACCCAGTACTTC CASSQSTGEETQYF
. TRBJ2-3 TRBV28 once TGTGCCAGCAGTTTAACAGGTTCTAGCACAGATACGCAGTATTTT CASSLTGSSTDTQYF
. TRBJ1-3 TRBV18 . TGTGCCAGCTCACCGGCCGAAAGCTCTGGAAACACCATATATTTT CASSPAESSGNTIYF
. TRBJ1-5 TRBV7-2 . TGTGCCAGCAGCTTATCAGGGTGGTCCAATCAGCCCCAGCATTTT CASSLSGWSNQPQHF
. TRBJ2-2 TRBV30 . TGTGCCTGGAGTGTGAGAGCGGCGGAGCTGTTTTTT CAWSVRAAELFF